The clone carrying this T cell receptor (beta chain) has a single count. The antigen is not known. V lost 3 bases, J lost 6 bases, and 16 bases lay in between. Germline V gene lookup returns CDR1 MGHRA and CDR2 YSYEKL. The CDR3 runs 15 residues. The table came from immunoSEQ multiplex PCR; TCRdb's copy has only in-frame clones and leaves some out. The sample carries fewer than 80,000 clones, 95% to 96% recorded once. The sample comes from a study of cytomegalovirus exposure and HLA in healthy donors. Study-wide context: The roughly 670 first-cohort repertoires and the 95 to 150 validation repertoires shared the same platform, a later analysis reported. Regarding the study as a whole: It was confirmed in vitro that a few of the CMV-associated chains were specific for CMV antigens.

This receptor was identified in a woman under 30 in good health and CMV-seropositive. The material sequenced was PBMCs. The rearrangement links TRBV4-1 to TRBJ2-3, with D possibly TRBD2 on 6 matching bases. The DNA for the CDR3 is TGCGCCAGCAGCCATCCAATAGCGGTTCGTGATACGCAGTATTTT. Translation: CASSHPIAVRDTQYF.